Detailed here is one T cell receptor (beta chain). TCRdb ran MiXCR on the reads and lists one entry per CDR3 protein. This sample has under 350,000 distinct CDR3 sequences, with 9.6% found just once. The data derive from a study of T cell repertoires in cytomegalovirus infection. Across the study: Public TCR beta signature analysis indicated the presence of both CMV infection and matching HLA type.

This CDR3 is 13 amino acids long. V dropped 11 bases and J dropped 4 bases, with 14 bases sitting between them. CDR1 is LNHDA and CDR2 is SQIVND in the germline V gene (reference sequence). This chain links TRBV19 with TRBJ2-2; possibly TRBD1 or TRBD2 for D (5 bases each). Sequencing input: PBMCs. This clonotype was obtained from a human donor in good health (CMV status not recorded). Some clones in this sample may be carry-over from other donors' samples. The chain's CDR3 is CASGTTGTGELFF. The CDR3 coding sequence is TGTGCCTCCGGGACCACGGGCACCGGGGAGCTGTTTTTT.